These 27 T cell receptor beta chains originate from one sample sequenced in a study of OX40 agonist ivuxolimab in advanced cancers. Method: immunoSEQ multiplex PCR; TCRdb's copy keeps in-frame clones and lacks some. Of roughly 73,000 clones in the sample, 88% are singletons; the top ten hold approximately 2.3%. The specimen was CD4+ or CD8+ T cells sorted from blood, collected in a trial of the OX40 agonist ivuxolimab. These TCRs come from an adult with an advanced solid tumor such as melanoma, head and neck, liver or kidney cancer.

Here the CDR3 DNA reads TGTGCCAGCTCAACAGGGCGGGGGGGCACTGGAGAGCAGTTCTTC. It yields the protein CASSTGRGGTGEQFF. The chain recombines TRBV27 with TRBJ2-1, with 9 bases fitting TRBD2. The CDR3 consists of 15 residues. V gave up 8 bases and J gave up 10 bases; unmatched junction bases: 15. The germline V gene has CDR1 MNHEY and CDR2 SMNVEV (reference sequence).

The chain joins TRBV11-2 to TRBJ2-7; D remains ambiguous. The CDR3 has 11 residues. The V gene lost 5 bases and the J gene lost 12 bases, with 14 bases spanning the gap. CDR1 SGHAT and CDR2 FQNNGV come from the germline V gene. This CDR3 reads CASSLNLYMYF. The CDR3 DNA sequence: TGTGCCAGCAGCCTGAACTTGTATATGTACTTC.

The chain recombines TRBV13 with TRBJ2-3, with 8 positions matching TRBD2. The V gene end was trimmed by 3 bases and the J gene end by 6 bases; junction bases not matched to a gene: 11. Per germline, CDR1 PRHDT and CDR2 FYEKMQ (reference sequence). The CDR3 loop spans 16 amino acids. The CDR3 region is CASSFQAGGAVDTQYF. The CDR3 DNA sequence: TGTGCCAGCAGCTTCCAAGCCGGGGGGGCTGTCGATACGCAGTATTTT. Full variable domain (remainder filled in from reference TRBV13 and TRBJ2-3): AAGVIQSPRHLIKEKRETATLKCYPIPRHDTVYWYQQGPGQDPQFLISFYEKMQSDKGSIPDRFSAQQFSDYHSELNMSSLELGDSALYFCASSFQAGGAVDTQYFGPGTRLTVL.

The CDR3 spells CASSFGTGSSGVREQFF. In nucleotides, the CDR3 is TGTGCCAGCAGCTTCGGGACAGGCAGCAGCGGAGTGCGTGAGCAGTTCTTC. The chain carries TRBV5-4 and TRBJ2-1; 8 bases are shared with TRBD1. There are 17 residues in the CDR3. Germline CDR1 reads SGHNT; CDR2 reads YYREEE (reference sequence). V was pared by 2 bases and J by 9 bases, with 16 bases of the junction left unmatched.

The V gene is TRBV2, the J gene TRBJ2-7; 11 positions match TRBD2. From germline, CDR1 is SNHLY and CDR2 FYNNEI. This CDR3 has 14 residues. Germline trimming cut 6 bases from V and 6 bases from J; bases unmatched to any gene: 7. CDR3 in amino acids: CASSFGTSGGEQYF. The CDR3 nucleotides are TGTGCCAGCAGCTTTGGGACTAGCGGCGGCGAGCAGTACTTC. The full variable domain, completed using reference TRBV2 and TRBJ2-7, is EPEVTQTPSHQVTQMGQEVILRCVPISNHLYFYWYRQILGQKVEFLVSFYNNEISEKSEIFDDQFSVERPDGSNFTLKIRSTKLEDSAMYFCASSFGTSGGEQYFGPGTRLTVT.

V usage is TRBV18 and J usage is TRBJ1-4; unclear D gene. Trimming pared 2 bases from V and 5 bases from J, leaving 9 bases between. The CDR3 spans 14 residues. Per the germline V gene, CDR1 is KGHSH and CDR2 is LQKENI. CDR3 bases: TGTGCCAGCTCACCAGGGCACCACAATGAAAAACTGTTTTTT. This encodes CASSPGHHNEKLFF.

This chain's CDR3 is CASSIIGQSYEQYF. The CDR3 DNA sequence: TGTGCCAGCAGCATAATAGGACAGAGCTACGAGCAGTACTTC. The gene calls are TRBV7-2 and TRBJ2-7; TRBD1 is a possible D gene (6 bases). The ends were cut back, 5 bases at V and 3 bases at J, with 14 bases in the middle. The length of the CDR3 is 14 residues. Germline V CDR1 and CDR2: SGHTA, FQGNSA.

The rearrangement links TRBV6-6 to TRBJ2-7; D not certain. Germline CDR1 reads MNHNY; CDR2 reads SVGAGI (reference sequence). The CDR3 has 15 amino acids. The V and J ends lost 4 bases and 5 bases respectively, with 18 bases between them. CDR3 DNA: TGTGCCAGCAGTTCCAATGATGGTGTGGTCGACGAGCAGTACTTC. Residues: CASSSNDGVVDEQYF.

This clone appeared once. This chain uses TRBV11-2 with TRBJ2-5; no definite D call. Trimming pared 5 bases from V and 4 bases from J, leaving 5 bases between. The CDR3 totals 11 residues. CDR1 and CDR2 (germline): SGHAT, FQNNGV. This CDR3 reads CASSIGETQYF. In nucleotides, the CDR3 is TGTGCCAGCAGCATAGGAGAGACCCAGTACTTC.

The rearrangement links TRBV5-1 to TRBJ1-2, with a tentative D call TRBD1 (6 bases). The CDR3 runs 13 residues. Trimming pared 2 bases from V and 3 bases from J, leaving 8 bases between. The germline V gene encodes CDR1 SGHRS and CDR2 YFSETQ. CDR3 bases: TGCGCCAGCAGCTTATCAGGGGACTATGGCTACACCTTC. Translation: CASSLSGDYGYTF.

The genes are TRBV7-3 and TRBJ1-5; D is ambiguous. Trimming removed 0 bases from V and 7 bases from J, with 7 bases in between. The germline gives CDR1 SGHTA, CDR2 FQGTGA. The CDR3 has 13 amino acids. CDR3 sequence: CASSLTLDQPQHF. The CDR3 DNA sequence: TGTGCCAGCAGCTTAACGTTAGACCAGCCCCAGCATTTT.

This clone has only a few counts. V gene TRBV10-3 combines with J gene TRBJ1-1; D call uncertain. Germline lookup yields CDR1 ENHRY and CDR2 SYGVKD. Trimming removed 4 bases at V and 0 bases at J, with 6 bases between. CDR3 length: 13 residues. This CDR3 reads CAISGTVNTEAFF. CDR3 in DNA: TGTGCCATCAGTGGGACGGTGAACACTGAAGCTTTCTTT.

This clone was seen only once. CDR3 residues: CASSRIIQETQYF. The CDR3, as DNA: TGTGCCAGCAGTCGAATCATCCAAGAGACCCAGTACTTC. The rearrangement uses TRBV28 and TRBJ2-5; D is undetermined. This CDR3 region has 13 residues. V was pared by 5 bases and J by 1 base, with 8 bases between. Germline V lookup: CDR1 MDHEN, CDR2 SYDVKM.

The rearrangement uses TRBV5-1 and TRBJ1-1; 9 bases match TRBD1. Germline V gene lookup returns CDR1 SGHRS and CDR2 YFSETQ. The V segment lost 3 bases and the J segment 6 bases; nucleotides outside the gene matches: 3. This CDR3 has 13 residues. The CDR3 nucleotides are TGCGCCAGCAGCTATAGGACAGGGGCTGAAGCTTTCTTT. It translates to CASSYRTGAEAFF. Supplemented by reference TRBV5-1 and TRBJ1-1, the full variable domain reads KAGVTQTPRYLIKTRGQQVTLSCSPISGHRSVSWYQQTPGQGLQFLFEYFSETQRNKGNFPGRFSGRQFSNSRSEMNVSTLELGDSALYLCASSYRTGAEAFFGQGTRLTVV.

The CDR3 nucleotides are TGTGCCAGCAGTGTGGAACAGGGTTTCAATCAGCCCCAGCATTTT. It specifies CASSVEQGFNQPQHF. The chain carries TRBV6-1 and TRBJ1-5; D is possibly TRBD1 (6 bases). V lost 4 bases and J lost 3, with 13 bases in between. CDR1 is MNHNS, CDR2 SASEGT, per germline. The CDR3 is 15 amino acids.

The chain carries TRBV2 and TRBJ1-2, with 8 bases lining up with TRBD1. The CDR3 is made up of 15 amino acids. Germline CDR1 is SNHLY and CDR2 is FYNNEI. V lost 6 bases and J lost 8; bases outside the gene matches: 14. CDR3 nucleotides: TGTGCCAGCAGCCCCGCGGCAGGGGGCCTTAGAGGCTACACCTTC. Protein sequence: CASSPAAGGLRGYTF.

This chain connects TRBV5-5 to TRBJ1-2, with no clear D. Germline V gene data show CDR1 as SGHKS and CDR2 as YYEKEE (reference sequence). With 0 bases removed from V and 0 bases from J, the gap between germline ends came to 9 bases. The CDR3 is 15 amino acids. CDR3 sequence: CASSLGSRSNYGYTF. CDR3 DNA sequence: TGTGCCAGCAGCTTGGGTAGCAGATCTAACTATGGCTACACCTTC.

The V and J genes are TRBV19 and TRBJ2-1; TRBD1 or TRBD2 may be the D gene (5 bases each). The germline V gene has CDR1 LNHDA and CDR2 SQIVND (reference sequence). The CDR3 has 14 residues. Between the trimmed V and J ends, which lost 4 bases and 4 bases, there was a span of 11 bases. In DNA form, the CDR3 reads TGTGCCAGTAGTAATGGGGGTAATTACAATGAGCAGTTCTTC. This sequence encodes CASSNGGNYNEQFF.

The V and J genes are TRBV19 and TRBJ2-3; 7 positions agree with TRBD2. V trimming: 6 bases; J trimming: 0 bases; junction bases outside the gene matches: 3. Germline loops: CDR1 LNHDA, CDR2 SQIVND (reference sequence). The length of the CDR3 is 14 residues. The CDR3 reads CASRERGSTDTQYF. CDR3 DNA sequence: TGTGCCAGTAGAGAGCGGGGAAGCACAGATACGCAGTATTTT.

This clone was detected once. This chain uses TRBV5-8 with TRBJ2-3; the match to TRBD2 covers 10 bases. The junction had 13 bases not matched to a gene; V was cut back by 4 bases and J by 2 bases. The CDR3 covers 18 residues. The germline V gene encodes CDR1 SGHTS and CDR2 YDEGEE. This CDR3 reads CASSPGLQLAGNTDTQYF. CDR3 in DNA: TGTGCCAGCAGCCCCGGGCTTCAACTAGCGGGGAACACAGATACGCAGTATTTT.

The chain recombines TRBV7-9 with TRBJ2-1; D remains ambiguous. Germline V gene lookup returns CDR1 SEHNR and CDR2 FQNEAQ (reference sequence). The CDR3 has 14 amino acids. V lost 1 base and J lost 5, with 9 bases in between. The CDR3 coding sequence is TGTGCCAGCAGCTTAGGGTGGAACGACAATGAGCAGTTCTTC. Translated: CASSLGWNDNEQFF.

This clone was seen only once. V is TRBV7-9 and J is TRBJ1-2, with D possibly TRBD1 on 6 matching bases. The CDR3 is made up of 13 amino acids. The V gene lost 7 bases and the J gene lost 8 bases, with 17 bases spanning the gap. The germline CDR1 and CDR2 sequences are SEHNR and FQNEAQ (reference sequence). The CDR3, as DNA: TGTGCCAGCACCAATTCGGGGGGGCTCGGCTACACCTTC. This translates into CASTNSGGLGYTF.

This clone was seen only a few times. The genes are TRBV4-2 and TRBJ2-7; 10 bases line up with TRBD1. This CDR3 contains 15 residues. Germline CDR1 is LGHNA and CDR2 is YNFKEQ. Trimming at V came to 0 bases and at J to 5 bases, leaving 4 bases not matched to a gene. In nucleotides, the CDR3 is TGTGCCAGCAGCCAAGACCCCGGGACAGGGGACGAGCAGTACTTC. Protein product: CASSQDPGTGDEQYF.

Regarding this clone: This may come from a read error, since a much larger clone is one base off. Other nucleotide sequences in the sample specify the same CDR3. V is TRBV5-1 and J is TRBJ1-6; D perhaps matches TRBD1 (5 bases). The CDR3 extends over 16 amino acids. Germline values: CDR1 SGHRS, CDR2 YFSETQ. The CDR3, as DNA: TGCGCCAGCAGCATAAACCCAGGGACTCCAAATTCGCCCCTCCACTTT. Residues: CASSINPGTPNSPLHF.

In nucleotides, the CDR3 is TGTGCCAGCAGCGGGGACCGCTATGGCTACACCTTC. Protein: CASSGDRYGYTF. V and J are TRBV2 and TRBJ1-2; TRBD1 is a possible D gene (5 bases). CDR1 is SNHLY, CDR2 FYNNEI, per germline. The V end was cut by 6 bases, the J end by 4 bases, with 9 bases between. The CDR3 contains 12 residues.

V gene TRBV25-1 combines with J gene TRBJ2-3; TRBD2 might be the D (5 bases). CDR1 is MGHDK, CDR2 SYGVNS, per germline. This CDR3 is built from 13 residues. Trimming removed 6 bases from V and 1 base from J, with 8 bases in between. CDR3 sequence: CASRPGGTDTQYF. The CDR3 coding sequence is TGTGCCAGCAGACCCGGGGGCACAGATACGCAGTATTTT.

CDR3 loop: CASSLDNSYNEQFF. DNA for the CDR3: TGTGCCAGCAGTTTGGACAACTCCTACAATGAGCAGTTCTTC. The chain joins TRBV28 to TRBJ2-1; possible D gene TRBD1, 5 bases. Germline CDR1 reads MDHEN; CDR2 reads SYDVKM. This CDR3 comprises 14 residues. V was cut by 3 bases and J by 0 bases, with 6 bases left in between.